The clone carrying this T cell receptor (beta chain) was detected ten times or more. Its matching antigen is unknown. Germline assignment: CDR1 ENHRY and CDR2 SYGVKD. With 3 bases clipped from V and 2 bases from J, the junction kept 0 bases outside the gene matches. The CDR3 runs to 13 residues. Molecular barcoding with unique molecular identifiers was used for the TCRbeta library. Using its own MiXCR run on the PCR reads, TCRdb lists one record per CDR3 protein. The table shows 250,000 to 300,000 distinct CDR3 sequences, with 9.5% to 13% occurring only once. This sample is drawn from a study of T-cell reconstitution after alpha-beta-depleted transplantation in children. Points from the study as a whole: Reportedly, alpha-beta T cells present about two months post-transplant originated from several hundred expanded clones of graft origin. T-cell counts and diversity at one year following transplant were attributed mainly to newly produced T cells.

The V call is TRBV10-3, the J call TRBJ2-7; 8 nucleotides align to TRBD2. This specimen was PBMCs, taken before TCRalphabeta/CD19-depleted stem cell transplant. The TCR sequence derives from a boy under two years old with acute myeloid leukemia, due to receive a stem cell transplant. The CDR3 here is CAISDGGAYEQYF. CDR3 nucleotide sequence: TGTGCCATCAGTGACGGGGGGGCCTACGAGCAGTACTTC.